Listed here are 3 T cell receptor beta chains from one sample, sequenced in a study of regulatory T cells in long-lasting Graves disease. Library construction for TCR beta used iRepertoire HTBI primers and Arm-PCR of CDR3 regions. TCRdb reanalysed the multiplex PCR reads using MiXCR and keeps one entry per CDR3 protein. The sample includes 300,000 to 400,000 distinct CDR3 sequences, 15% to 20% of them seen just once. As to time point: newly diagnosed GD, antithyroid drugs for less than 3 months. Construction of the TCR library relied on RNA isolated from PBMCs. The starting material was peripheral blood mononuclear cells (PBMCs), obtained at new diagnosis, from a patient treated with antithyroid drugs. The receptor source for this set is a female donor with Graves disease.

In DNA, the CDR3 is TGTGCCAGCAGCCAAGGATTAGCGGTGGGCTACGAGCAGTACTTC. Protein sequence: CASSQGLAVGYEQYF. V is TRBV14 and J is TRBJ2-7; possible D gene TRBD2, 6 bases. The ends were cut back, 1 base at V and 3 bases at J, with 13 bases in the middle. Germline CDR1 reads SGHDN; CDR2 reads FVKESK. The CDR3 consists of 15 residues.

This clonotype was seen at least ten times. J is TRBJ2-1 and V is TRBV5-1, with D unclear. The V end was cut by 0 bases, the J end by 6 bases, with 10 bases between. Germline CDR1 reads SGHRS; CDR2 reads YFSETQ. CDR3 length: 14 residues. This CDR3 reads CASSLGLPANEQFF. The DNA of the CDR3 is TGCGCCAGCAGCTTGGGACTCCCCGCCAATGAGCAGTTCTTC.

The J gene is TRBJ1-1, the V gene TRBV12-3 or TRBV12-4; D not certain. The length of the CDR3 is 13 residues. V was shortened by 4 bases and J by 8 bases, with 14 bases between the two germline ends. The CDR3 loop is CASSSVEAPEAFF. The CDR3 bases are TGTGCCAGCAGTTCCGTTGAGGCGCCGGAAGCTTTCTTT.